These T cell receptor beta chains were read from a single sample in a study of T cells in Graves' hyperthyroidism and ophthalmopathy. TCRdb used MiXCR to reprocess the multiplex PCR reads, holding one entry per CDR3 protein. The sample consists of roughly 510,000 distinct CDR3 sequences, around 20% of them appearing once. Sequenced: blood. These receptors were collected from a man younger than 35 with Graves' hyperthyroidism. Each CDR3 is given with its conserved first and last residue. D genes are given only for firm matches. A row's size may be missing; if present it is once, few, many or a size class.

CDR3: CSASGPTGRYGYTF
DNA: TGCAGTGCTAGCGGGCCGACAGGGAGATATGGCTACACCTTC
V: TRBV20-1
size: -
D: TRBD1
J: TRBJ1-2

CDR3: CSASKGSDGYTF
DNA: TGCAGTGCTAGTAAGGGGTCTGATGGCTACACCTTC
V: TRBV20-1
size: -
D: -
J: TRBJ1-2

CDR3: CASSTQGFYGYTF
DNA: TGTGCCAGCAGCACACAGGGGTTCTATGGCTACACCTTC
V: TRBV28
size: many
D: TRBD1
J: TRBJ1-2

CDR3: CASSYSTRPGNTEAFF
DNA: TGTGCCAGCAGTTACTCCACCCGTCCTGGAAACACTGAAGCTTTCTTT
V: TRBV6-5
size: many
D: -
J: TRBJ1-1

CDR3: CASSLDRVGGELFF
DNA: TGTGCCAGCAGCTTAGATCGAGTCGGCGGGGAGCTGTTTTTT
V: TRBV7-2
size: many
D: -
J: TRBJ2-2

CDR3: CAWSAKPGHLNTEAFF
DNA: TGTGCCTGGAGTGCAAAGCCAGGGCATTTGAACACTGAAGCTTTCTTT
V: TRBV30
size: many
D: -
J: TRBJ1-1

CDR3: CSASIPRGKKEGQYF
DNA: TGCAGTGCTAGTATCCCTAGGGGCAAGAAAGAAGGGCAGTACTTC
V: TRBV20-1
size: few
D: -
J: TRBJ2-7

CDR3: CASSHGTSNTEAFF
DNA: TGCGCCAGCAGCCATGGGACATCCAACACTGAAGCTTTCTTT
V: TRBV4-1
size: many
D: -
J: TRBJ1-1

CDR3: CASSLAPSGNTGELFF
DNA: TGCGCCAGCAGCTTGGCCCCTAGCGGCAACACCGGGGAGCTGTTTTTT
V: TRBV5-1
size: few
D: TRBD2
J: TRBJ2-2

CDR3: CASSYGGAAYEQYF
DNA: TGTGCCAGCAGTTACGGGGGGGCGGCCTACGAGCAGTACTTC
V: TRBV6-5
size: many
D: -
J: TRBJ2-7

CDR3: CASLTDRFYGYTF
DNA: TGTGCCAGTCTAACGGACAGGTTCTATGGCTACACCTTC
V: TRBV6-5
size: many
D: TRBD1
J: TRBJ1-2

CDR3: CSVGDTPYGYTF
DNA: TGCAGCGTTGGGGACACCCCGTATGGCTACACCTTC
V: TRBV29-1
size: few
D: -
J: TRBJ1-2

CDR3: CASSTAGGLAPKIEETQYF
DNA: TGTGCCAGCAGCACAGCGGGTGGACTAGCTCCCAAGATAGAAGAGACCCAGTACTTC
V: TRBV6-2/TRBV6-3
size: many
D: TRBD2
J: TRBJ2-5

CDR3: CASSDSAPDMGQPQHF
DNA: TGTGCCAGCAGTGATTCCGCTCCGGACATGGGCCAGCCCCAGCATTTT
V: TRBV6-1
size: few
D: -
J: TRBJ1-5

CDR3: CASSDPGQGWRMNTEAFF
DNA: TGTGCCAGCAGTGACCCGGGACAGGGGTGGAGGATGAACACTGAAGCTTTCTTT
V: TRBV6-4
size: many
D: TRBD1
J: TRBJ1-1

CDR3: CASSLGVGTVSYEQYF
DNA: TGTGCCAGCAGCTTGGGAGTCGGGACAGTTTCCTACGAGCAGTACTTC
V: TRBV11-2
size: few
D: TRBD1
J: TRBJ2-7

CDR3: CARKRVLRVDTEAFF
DNA: TGTGCCAGGAAGAGGGTTCTTAGGGTTGACACTGAAGCTTTCTTT
V: TRBV2
size: -
D: -
J: TRBJ1-1

CDR3: CASSPTDRVGNQPQHF
DNA: TGTGCCAGCAGTCCAACCGACAGGGTCGGCAATCAGCCCCAGCATTTT
V: TRBV27
size: -
D: TRBD1
J: TRBJ1-5

CDR3: CASSLADYPGIQYF
DNA: TGCGCCAGCAGCTTGGCCGACTACCCAGGCATTCAGTACTTC
V: TRBV5-1
size: many
D: -
J: TRBJ2-4

CDR3: CASSPSGISNQPQHF
DNA: TGTGCCAGCAGCCCCTCGGGAATTAGCAATCAGCCCCAGCATTTT
V: TRBV12-3/TRBV12-4
size: many
D: -
J: TRBJ1-5

CDR3: CSAPTGPYEQYF
DNA: TGCAGTGCCCCGACAGGGCCCTACGAGCAGTACTTC
V: TRBV20-1
size: many
D: TRBD1
J: TRBJ2-7

CDR3: CASSQGFDNSPLHF
DNA: TGTGCCAGCAGCCAGGGGTTTGATAATTCACCCCTCCACTTT
V: TRBV12-3/TRBV12-4
size: few
D: -
J: TRBJ1-6

CDR3: CASSQAGLQAETEAFF
DNA: TGTGCCAGCAGCCAAGCGGGACTGCAGGCCGAAACTGAAGCTTTCTTT
V: TRBV4-2
size: many
D: -
J: TRBJ1-1

CDR3: CASSLGPVASNQPQHF
DNA: TGTGCCAGTAGTCTCGGACCGGTCGCAAGCAATCAGCCCCAGCATTTT
V: TRBV19
size: many
D: -
J: TRBJ1-5

CDR3: CASRDRLANSYEQYF
DNA: TGTGCCAGCAGAGATCGGCTAGCGAACTCCTACGAGCAGTACTTC
V: TRBV27
size: few
D: -
J: TRBJ2-7

CDR3: CASSPRGLYGYTF
DNA: TGTGCCAGCAGCCCCAGGGGGCTTTATGGCTACACCTTC
V: TRBV5-4
size: many
D: TRBD1
J: TRBJ1-2

CDR3: CATSKRRGEETQYF
DNA: TGTGCCACCAGCAAAAGGAGGGGCGAAGAGACCCAGTACTTC
V: TRBV15
size: many
D: -
J: TRBJ2-5

CDR3: CASSRAGGGNQPQHF
DNA: TGTGCCAGCAGCCGGGCGGGTGGGGGCAATCAGCCCCAGCATTTT
V: TRBV7-8
size: many
D: -
J: TRBJ1-5

CDR3: CASSLGWTSGGYTF
DNA: TGTGCCAGCAGCTTAGGCTGGACCAGCGGAGGCTACACCTTC
V: TRBV7-9
size: once
D: -
J: TRBJ1-2

CDR3: CASSSTGTDTQYF
DNA: TGTGCCAGCAGCTCAACCGGAACAGATACGCAGTATTTT
V: TRBV28
size: few
D: -
J: TRBJ2-3

CDR3: CSARSREGGWTEAFF
DNA: TGCAGCGCTCGTTCCCGTGAGGGGGGATGGACTGAAGCTTTCTTT
V: TRBV29-1
size: many
D: -
J: TRBJ1-1

CDR3: CASSSTGGPYTGELFF
DNA: TGTGCCAGCAGCTCCACAGGGGGCCCTTATACCGGGGAGCTGTTTTTT
V: TRBV11-2
size: -
D: TRBD1
J: TRBJ2-2

CDR3: CASSFSPFRGLGETQYF
DNA: TGTGCCAGCAGTTTTTCTCCGTTCAGGGGGCTGGGAGAGACCCAGTACTTC
V: TRBV28
size: many
D: TRBD1
J: TRBJ2-5

CDR3: CASSYSEGNTGELFF
DNA: TGTGCCAGCAGTTACTCCGAGGGAAACACCGGGGAGCTGTTTTTT
V: TRBV6-5
size: many
D: -
J: TRBJ2-2

CDR3: CASRAFMNTEAFF
DNA: TGTGCCAGCAGGGCTTTTATGAACACTGAAGCTTTCTTT
V: TRBV12-3/TRBV12-4
size: -
D: -
J: TRBJ1-1

CDR3: CAISAQGSDTEAFF
DNA: TGTGCCATCAGTGCCCAGGGGTCGGACACTGAAGCTTTCTTT
V: TRBV10-3
size: -
D: -
J: TRBJ1-1

CDR3: CASSPPGGYEQYF
DNA: TGTGCCAGCAGCCCGCCGGGCGGCTACGAGCAGTACTTC
V: TRBV28
size: many
D: -
J: TRBJ2-7

CDR3: CASSPRKNPNPDQPQHF
DNA: TGTGCCAGCAGCCCCCGAAAGAACCCCAATCCCGATCAGCCCCAGCATTTT
V: TRBV7-3
size: many
D: -
J: TRBJ1-5

CDR3: CASSLGTGGTEQYF
DNA: TGTGCCAGCTCACTTGGGACAGGTGGGACCGAGCAGTACTTC
V: TRBV18
size: few
D: TRBD1
J: TRBJ2-7

CDR3: CSASGVFANTEAFF
DNA: TGCAGTGCTTCAGGGGTTTTCGCGAACACTGAAGCTTTCTTT
V: TRBV20-1
size: -
D: -
J: TRBJ1-1

CDR3: CASSILSGSGANVLTF
DNA: TGCGCCAGCAGTATTTTGTCAGGGTCTGGGGCCAACGTCCTGACTTTC
V: TRBV5-1
size: many
D: -
J: TRBJ2-6

CDR3: CASSQGRTQETQYF
DNA: TGTGCCAGCAGCCAAGGGCGGACCCAGGAGACCCAGTACTTC
V: TRBV3-1
size: many
D: -
J: TRBJ2-5